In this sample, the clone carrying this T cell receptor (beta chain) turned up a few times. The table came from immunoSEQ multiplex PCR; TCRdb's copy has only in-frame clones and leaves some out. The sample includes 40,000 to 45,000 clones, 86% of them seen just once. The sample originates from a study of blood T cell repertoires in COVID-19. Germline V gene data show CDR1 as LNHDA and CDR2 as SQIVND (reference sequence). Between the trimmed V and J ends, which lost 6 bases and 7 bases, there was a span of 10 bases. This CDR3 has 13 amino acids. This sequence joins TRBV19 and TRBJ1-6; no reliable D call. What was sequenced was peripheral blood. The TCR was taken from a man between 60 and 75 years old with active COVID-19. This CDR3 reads CASSVSGNSPLHF. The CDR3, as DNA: TGTGCCAGTAGCGTCTCCGGGAATTCACCCCTCCACTTT.